These 32 T cell receptor beta chains were all obtained from the same sample, sequenced in a study of T cell changes during pregnancy in multiple sclerosis. Profiled with immunoSEQ multiplex PCR; TCRdb holds only in-frame clones, not every one. The table has approximately 51,000 clones, roughly 94% seen once. Material: CD4+ T cells from peripheral blood mononuclear cells, obtained in the second trimester of pregnancy. These receptors were collected from a female donor with multiple sclerosis, enrolled in a pregnancy study.

DNA for the CDR3: TGTGCCAGCAGCGTAGAAGGAGGGACTTACAATGAGCAGTTCTTC. Protein product: CASSVEGGTYNEQFF. This rearrangement joins TRBV9 to TRBJ2-1, with D possibly being TRBD2 (6 bases). CDR3 length: 15 amino acids. Germline V gene lookup returns CDR1 SGDLS and CDR2 YYNGEE. The ends were cut back, 0 bases at V and 4 bases at J, with 11 bases in the middle. Full variable domain (missing parts from reference TRBV9 and TRBJ2-1): DSGVTQTPKHLITATGQRVTLRCSPRSGDLSVYWYQQSLDQGLQFLIQYYNGEERAKGNILERFSAQQFPDLHSELNLSSLELGDSALYFCASSVEGGTYNEQFFGPGTRLTVL.

CDR3 coding DNA: TGTGCCAGCAGCTTGGTAGGGGAGGCCGAAGCTTTCTTT. The encoded protein is CASSLVGEAEAFF. J is TRBJ1-1 and V is TRBV5-4; D is possibly TRBD1 (5 bases). This CDR3 spans 13 amino acids. The germline V gene encodes CDR1 SGHNT and CDR2 YYREEE (reference sequence). V dropped 0 bases and J dropped 8 bases, with 11 bases sitting between them. Full variable domain (outside the CDR3, taken from reference TRBV5-4 and TRBJ1-1): ETGVTQSPTHLIKTRGQQVTLRCSSQSGHNTVSWYQQALGQGPQFIFQYYREEENGRGNFPPRFSGLQFPNYSSELNVNALELDDSALYLCASSLVGEAEAFFGQGTRLTVV.

V usage is TRBV10-3 and J usage is TRBJ1-2, with D possibly matching TRBD1 (6 bases). The germline V gene encodes CDR1 ENHRY and CDR2 SYGVKD. Between the trimmed V and J ends, which lost 3 bases and 4 bases, there was a span of 18 bases. CDR3 length: 16 amino acids. The CDR3 reads CAISELGGGNSYGYTF. For the CDR3, the DNA is TGTGCCATCAGTGAATTGGGAGGGGGGAACTCCTATGGCTACACCTTC.

This clone was recorded once. Other DNA sequences of this sample code for an identical CDR3. The gene calls are TRBV10-3 and TRBJ2-2; TRBD2 agrees at 7 bases. The J segment lost 1 base and the V segment lost 9 bases, leaving 5 bases of the junction unmatched. Germline V gives CDR1 ENHRY, CDR2 SYGVKD. The CDR3 totals 14 residues. The CDR3 sequence is CAISPGGNTGELFF. CDR3 sequence (DNA): TGTGCCATTTCACCGGGGGGGAACACCGGGGAGCTGTTTTTT.

Points on this clone: The junction differs from germline at one of its ends, possibly a read error. The chain links TRBV18 to TRBJ1-5, with D perhaps TRBD1 (5 bases). CDR3 length: 14 amino acids. The V gene's germline CDR1 is KGHSH and CDR2 LQKENI. CDR3 DNA sequence: TGTGCCAGCTCACCAACGGCGGACAATCAGTCCCAGCATTTT. Translation gives CASSPTADNQSQHF.

The chain has TRBV7-9 and TRBJ1-2, with 10 bases lining up with TRBD1. Germline assignment: CDR1 SEHNR and CDR2 FQNEAQ (reference sequence). This CDR3 is 15 amino acids long. V lost 5 bases to trimming and J lost 5 bases; unmatched junction nucleotides: 8. CDR3 nucleotide sequence: TGTGCCAGCAGCACCTTCCGGGACAGGGGTTATGGCTACACCTTC. This gives the protein CASSTFRDRGYGYTF.

This clone was seen a few times. V is TRBV7-3 and J is TRBJ1-1, with unresolved D. The V gene lost 5 bases and the J gene lost 3 bases, with 10 bases spanning the gap. Germline V gene lookup returns CDR1 SGHTA and CDR2 FQGTGA. This CDR3 is 13 amino acids long. The CDR3 DNA is TGTGCCAGCAGCCATCGAGGTGACACTGAAGCTTTCTTT. Protein: CASSHRGDTEAFF.

This chain joins TRBV7-2 and TRBJ1-3; the D gene is possibly TRBD1 (6 bases). Germline V lookup: CDR1 SGHTA, CDR2 FQGNSA. The CDR3 loop spans 15 amino acids. Trimming removed 0 bases at V and 2 bases at J, with 8 bases between. The CDR3 is CASSLAGTTGNTIYF. For the CDR3, the DNA is TGTGCCAGCAGCTTAGCCGGGACAACTGGAAACACCATATATTTT.

The CDR3 DNA is TGTGCCAGTAGTAACCGGGCCGGCGTTGGAGGTAACACTGAAGCTTTCTTT. As protein: CASSNRAGVGGNTEAFF. The genes are TRBV19 and TRBJ1-1; D not certain. CDR3 size: 17 residues. Germline V lookup: CDR1 LNHDA, CDR2 SQIVND (reference sequence). V lost 4 bases and J 2 bases, leaving 20 bases between the germline ends. Full variable domain (missing parts from reference TRBV19 and TRBJ1-1): DGGITQSPKYLFRKEGQNVTLSCEQNLNHDAMYWYRQDPGQGLRLIYYSQIVNDFQKGDIAEGYSVSREKKESFPLTVTSAQKNPTAFYLCASSNRAGVGGNTEAFFGQGTRLTVV.

This rearrangement joins TRBV7-2 to TRBJ2-1; weak D call: TRBD2 (6 bases). CDR1 is SGHTA, CDR2 FQGNSA, per germline. Trimming cost V 1 base and J 2 bases, with 15 bases left between them. The CDR3 is 17 residues long. Here the CDR3 reads CASSLDSRGSTYNEQFF. As DNA, the CDR3 is TGTGCCAGCAGCTTAGATTCGCGGGGCAGCACCTACAATGAGCAGTTCTTC. Complete variable domain (other parts from reference TRBV7-2 and TRBJ2-1): GAGVSQSPSNKVTEKGKDVELRCDPISGHTALYWYRQSLGQGLEFLIYFQGNSAPDKSGLPSDRFSAERTGGSVSTLTIQRTQQEDSAVYLCASSLDSRGSTYNEQFFGPGTRLTVL.

The chain is built from TRBV5-4 and TRBJ1-1; tentatively, D is TRBD1 (5 bases). The germline CDR1 and CDR2 sequences are SGHNT and YYREEE (reference sequence). Trimming took off 4 bases at V and 7 bases at J, with 20 bases between the two ends. CDR3 length: 15 residues. CDR3 region: CASSTLKDIANEAFF. The CDR3 DNA follows: TGTGCCAGCAGCACACTCAAGGACATCGCGAATGAAGCTTTCTTT.

CDR3 nucleotide sequence: TGTGCCAGCGGGGGGACGCGGAACTCTGGGGCCAACGTCCTGACTTTC. This encodes CASGGTRNSGANVLTF. The chain joins TRBV6-6 to TRBJ2-6; TRBD2 is a possible D gene (6 bases). From germline, CDR1 is MNHNY and CDR2 SVGAGI (reference sequence). The CDR3 has 16 residues. Trimming removed 8 bases at V and 0 bases at J, with 14 bases between.

The V gene is TRBV2, the J gene TRBJ2-5; 8 nucleotides align to TRBD1. The CDR3 extends over 16 amino acids. Germline V CDR1 and CDR2: SNHLY, FYNNEI. Trimming took 4 bases from V and 1 from J; bases not matched to a gene: 8. CDR3 in amino acids: CASSVGQALIQETQYF. The CDR3 DNA follows: TGTGCCAGCAGTGTGGGACAGGCCCTCATCCAAGAGACCCAGTACTTC.

The J gene is TRBJ1-2, the V gene TRBV6-5; 7 nucleotides match TRBD1. Germline CDR1 is MNHEY and CDR2 is SVGAGI. Trimming at V came to 6 bases and at J to 0 bases, leaving 7 bases not matched to a gene. The CDR3 loop spans 15 amino acids. CDR3 sequence (DNA): TGTGCCAGCAGGGGGGTAGGACAGGCTAACTATGGCTACACCTTC. It specifies CASRGVGQANYGYTF.

V gene TRBV5-5 combines with J gene TRBJ1-5; no clear D. The CDR3 contains 15 residues. V was pared by 0 bases and J by 3 bases, with 10 bases between. Germline CDR1 reads SGHKS; CDR2 reads YYEKEE (reference sequence). Written as DNA, the CDR3 is TGTGCCAGCAGCTTGGCCCAGGTTCTCAATCAGCCCCAGCATTTT. This translates into CASSLAQVLNQPQHF.

This chain uses TRBV7-9 with TRBJ1-1; D unclear. The CDR3 consists of 14 residues. Germline loops: CDR1 SEHNR, CDR2 FQNEAQ (reference sequence). Trimming shortened V by 2 bases and J by 6 bases, and 13 bases separated the two germline ends. This chain's CDR3 is CASSLIGGGAEAFF. The CDR3 DNA is TGTGCCAGCAGCTTAATCGGAGGAGGTGCTGAAGCTTTCTTT.

The J gene is TRBJ1-2, the V gene TRBV20-1; D gene ambiguous. V was trimmed by 6 bases and J by 4 bases, leaving 9 bases between them. Germline CDR1 reads DFQATT; CDR2 reads SNEGSKA (reference sequence). The CDR3 covers 11 residues. The CDR3 nucleotides are TGCAGTGCCGAGGATGGCTATGGCTACACCTTC. Translating gives CSAEDGYGYTF.

The V and J genes are TRBV4-1 and TRBJ1-5; possible D gene TRBD1, 5 bases. V was pared by 2 bases and J by 1 base, with 9 bases between. CDR3 size: 15 residues. Per germline, CDR1 MGHRA and CDR2 YSYEKL. Here the CDR3 DNA reads TGCGCCAGCAGCCAACTGCAGGGAAGCAATCAGCCCCAGCATTTT. Translation gives CASSQLQGSNQPQHF.

The V and J genes are TRBV6-1 and TRBJ1-5; perhaps TRBD1 as D (5 bases). The V and J ends lost 8 bases and 7 bases respectively, with 9 bases between them. The CDR3 is 11 amino acids. CDR1 is MNHNS, CDR2 SASEGT, per germline. The CDR3 nucleotides read TGTGCCAGCGGCAGGGCACAGCCCCAGCATTTT. Translated: CASGRAQPQHF.

Comments on this clone: Other DNA sequences from this sample encode an identical CDR3 as well. The chain joins TRBV12-5 to TRBJ2-5; 10 bases align to TRBD2. The V gene's germline CDR1 is LGHNT and CDR2 FRNRAP. The CDR3 is 14 residues long. Unmatched junction bases numbered 3, after V lost 7 bases and J lost 1 base. For the CDR3, the DNA is TGTGCTAGTGCCCCTAGCGGGGGCCAAGAGACCCAGTACTTC. It is translated as CASAPSGGQETQYF.

The rearrangement links TRBV18 to TRBJ2-5; a weak D match, TRBD2 (5 bases). This CDR3 comprises 15 residues. Per germline, CDR1 KGHSH and CDR2 LQKENI. V was trimmed by 3 bases and J by 1 base, leaving 12 bases between them. This CDR3 reads CASSPLGNSQETQYF. CDR3 sequence (DNA): TGTGCCAGCTCACCCCTCGGGAATTCCCAAGAGACCCAGTACTTC.

The CDR3 loop reads CASSLRTSGGAGYEQYF. CDR3 sequence (DNA): TGTGCCAGCAGTTTGAGAACTAGCGGGGGGGCCGGCTACGAGCAGTACTTC. The chain carries TRBV27 and TRBJ2-7, with 13 nucleotides matching TRBD2. Germline values: CDR1 MNHEY, CDR2 SMNVEV (reference sequence). Trimming cost V 3 bases and J 3 bases; bases outside gene matches: 8. CDR3 length: 17 amino acids.

J is TRBJ2-7 and V is TRBV4-1; a weak D match, TRBD1 (5 bases). CDR3 length equals 18 residues. Germline CDR1 reads MGHRA; CDR2 reads YSYEKL. V lost 4 bases and J lost 3, with 25 bases in between. CDR3 residues: CASSLQPLGQGAGYEQYF. The CDR3 bases are TGCGCCAGCAGCCTCCAACCTTTAGGCCAGGGCGCAGGCTACGAGCAGTACTTC.

The chain links TRBV19 to TRBJ1-1; D possibly corresponds to TRBD1 (5 bases). V lost 3 bases and J lost 2, with 10 bases in between. The CDR3 is 14 amino acids. The V gene's germline CDR1 is LNHDA and CDR2 SQIVND (reference sequence). The CDR3 spells CASSMRQINTEAFF. The CDR3 region has the DNA TGTGCCAGTAGTATGAGACAGATTAACACTGAAGCTTTCTTT.

The J gene is TRBJ2-7, the V gene TRBV4-2; 8 bases agree with TRBD1. The CDR3 extends over 15 amino acids. Germline loops: CDR1 LGHNA, CDR2 YNFKEQ. V lost 0 bases and J lost 5; bases outside the gene matches: 6. The CDR3 is CASSQDGQGANEQYF. The DNA for the CDR3 is TGTGCCAGCAGCCAAGATGGCCAGGGGGCCAACGAGCAGTACTTC.

The chain joins TRBV6-1 to TRBJ1-5; 10 bases are a match to TRBD1. V was clipped by 6 bases and J by 3 bases; unmatched bases: 5. Germline values: CDR1 MNHNS, CDR2 SASEGT. This CDR3 has 15 amino acids. The CDR3 here is CASRLDRGDNQPQHF. CDR3 in DNA: TGTGCCAGCAGGCTGGACAGGGGGGACAATCAGCCCCAGCATTTT.

Only one count was recorded for this clone. The chain joins TRBV29-1 to TRBJ2-5; D perhaps matches TRBD2 (7 bases). Between the trimmed V and J ends, which lost 7 bases and 4 bases, there was a span of 16 bases. Germline V gives CDR1 SQVTM, CDR2 ANQGSEA. This CDR3 spans 13 amino acids. The CDR3 DNA reads as TGCAGCGCACGGGGGGCGCTCGGAGAGACCCAGTACTTC. Protein: CSARGALGETQYF.

In its sample, this clone was seen once. This chain connects TRBV11-2 to TRBJ2-3; D may be TRBD2 (6 bases). Germline loops: CDR1 SGHAT, CDR2 FQNNGV. Trimming shortened V by 1 base and J by 0 bases, and 8 bases separated the two germline ends. The CDR3 runs to 15 residues. CDR3 coding DNA: TGTGCCAGCAGCTTAGTAGGGACTAGCACAGATACGCAGTATTTT. This codes for CASSLVGTSTDTQYF.

The V gene is TRBV5-1, the J gene TRBJ2-5, with 7 nucleotides matching TRBD1. This CDR3 is 15 amino acids long. The V gene end was trimmed by 0 bases and the J gene end by 1 base; junction bases not matched to a gene: 3. The germline V gene has CDR1 SGHRS and CDR2 YFSETQ. The CDR3 DNA is TGCGCCAGCAGCTTGGCGGGACAGACCCAAGAGACCCAGTACTTC. Protein: CASSLAGQTQETQYF.

The chain has TRBV5-5 and TRBJ2-1, with 7 bases that match TRBD1. Germline V gives CDR1 SGHKS, CDR2 YYEKEE (reference sequence). The length of the CDR3 is 15 residues. J was trimmed by 1 base and V by 4 bases; bases with no gene match: 5. The CDR3 here is CASSPTGNSYNEQFF. CDR3 coding DNA: TGTGCCAGCAGCCCGACAGGGAATTCCTACAATGAGCAGTTCTTC.

The genes are TRBV7-9 and TRBJ2-5; no firm D call. The V and J ends lost 2 bases and 1 base respectively, with 8 bases between them. Germline CDR1 and CDR2: SEHNR and FQNEAQ (reference sequence). This CDR3 is 14 amino acids long. CDR3 residues: CASSLSSGQETQYF. The CDR3 nucleotides read TGTGCCAGCAGCTTATCTTCAGGCCAAGAGACCCAGTACTTC.

The V call is TRBV5-4, the J call TRBJ2-5, with a tentative D call TRBD2 (5 bases). V lost 0 bases and J lost 5, with 17 bases in between. Looked up from germline, CDR1 is SGHNT and CDR2 is YYREEE (reference sequence). This CDR3 contains 16 residues. CDR3 sequence: CASSLVSSRRGETQYF. The CDR3, as DNA: TGTGCCAGCAGCTTGGTGTCTAGCAGGCGAGGGGAGACCCAGTACTTC.